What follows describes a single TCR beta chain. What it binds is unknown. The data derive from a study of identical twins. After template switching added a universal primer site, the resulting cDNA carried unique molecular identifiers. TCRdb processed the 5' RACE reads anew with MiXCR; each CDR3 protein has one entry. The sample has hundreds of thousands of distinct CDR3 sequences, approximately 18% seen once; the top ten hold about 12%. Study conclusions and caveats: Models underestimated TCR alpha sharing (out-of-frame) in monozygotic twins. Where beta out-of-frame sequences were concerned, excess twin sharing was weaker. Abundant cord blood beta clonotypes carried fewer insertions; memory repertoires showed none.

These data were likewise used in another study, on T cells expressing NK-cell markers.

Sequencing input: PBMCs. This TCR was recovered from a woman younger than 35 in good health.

CDR3 DNA: TGTGCCAGCAGTTTAAGACGAGTGCAGGGCCCAGCTTTCTTT. It is translated as CASSLRRVQGPAFF. The chain carries TRBV27 and TRBJ1-1; a possible D gene is TRBD1 (5 bases). CDR1 and CDR2 (germline): MNHEY, SMNVEV (reference sequence). V lost 2 bases and J lost 10, with 17 bases in between. The CDR3 contains 14 residues.